This section outlines one T cell receptor beta chain sequence together with its context. Antigen: not known. A second roughly 6 to 11 cycle PCR used barcoded and J-beta primers. Using its own MiXCR run on the 5' RACE reads, TCRdb lists one record per CDR3 protein. Counted here are 700,000 to 850,000 distinct CDR3 sequences, around 34% occurring once; the ten biggest clones make up around 13%. The data derive from a study of blood T cells in healthy people across ages. Study outcomes and limitations: Long-lived donors carried more naive CD4+ cells and greater diversity than aged donors.

CDR1 is MNHEY and CDR2 is SVGEGT in the germline V gene. CDR3 length equals 11 residues. The V end was cut by 8 bases, the J end by 10 bases, with 12 bases between. The origin of this receptor is a man aged 18 to 29 in good health. The specimen was blood. The chain recombines TRBV6-2 or TRBV6-3 with TRBJ2-1, with no clear D. CDR3 residues: CASQWAYEQFF. The CDR3 DNA reads as TGTGCCAGCCAGTGGGCGTACGAGCAGTTCTTC.